Sequencing of this T cell receptor beta chain was carried out in a study of OX40 agonist ivuxolimab in advanced cancers. The assay was immunoSEQ multiplex PCR, and TCRdb's table has in-frame clones only and misses some. This repertoire shows 60,000 to 85,000 clones, 87% found once; its top ten account for 0.45% to 0.7%. The CDR3 is 11 residues long. CDR1 is MNHNS and CDR2 is SASEGT in the germline V gene. Trimming removed 6 bases from V and 9 bases from J, with 9 bases in between. Autoimmune disease history or systemic immunosuppression led to patient exclusion. The sample consisted of CD4+ or CD8+ T cells sorted from blood, taken in a trial of the OX40 agonist ivuxolimab. The chain has TRBV6-1 and TRBJ2-1; D perhaps matches TRBD1 (6 bases). The clonotype was recovered from an adult with an advanced solid tumor such as melanoma, head and neck, liver or kidney cancer. The CDR3 nucleotides read TGTGCCAGCAGGACAGGTTTTGAGCAGTTCTTC. Amino acid sequence: CASRTGFEQFF.